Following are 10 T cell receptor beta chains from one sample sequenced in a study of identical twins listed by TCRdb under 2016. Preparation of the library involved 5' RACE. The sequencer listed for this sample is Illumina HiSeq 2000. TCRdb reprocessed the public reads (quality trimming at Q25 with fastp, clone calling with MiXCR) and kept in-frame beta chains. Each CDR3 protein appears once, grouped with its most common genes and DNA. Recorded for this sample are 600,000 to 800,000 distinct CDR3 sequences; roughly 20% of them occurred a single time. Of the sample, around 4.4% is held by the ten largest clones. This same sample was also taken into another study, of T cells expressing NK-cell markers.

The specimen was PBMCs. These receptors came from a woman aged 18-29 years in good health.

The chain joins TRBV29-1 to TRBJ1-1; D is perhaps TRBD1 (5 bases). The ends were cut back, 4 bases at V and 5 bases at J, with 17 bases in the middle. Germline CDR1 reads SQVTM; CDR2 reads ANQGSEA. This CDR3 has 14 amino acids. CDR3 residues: CSVGRLGRGTEAFF. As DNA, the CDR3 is TGCAGCGTTGGAAGACTGGGAAGGGGAACTGAAGCTTTCTTT.

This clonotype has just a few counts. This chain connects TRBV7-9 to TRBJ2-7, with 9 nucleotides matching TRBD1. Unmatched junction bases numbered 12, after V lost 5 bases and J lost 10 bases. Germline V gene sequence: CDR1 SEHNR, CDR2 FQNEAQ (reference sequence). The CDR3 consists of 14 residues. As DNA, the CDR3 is TGTGCCAGCAGCCCCCCGAGTGGGGACAGGGAACAGTACTTC. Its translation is CASSPPSGDREQYF.

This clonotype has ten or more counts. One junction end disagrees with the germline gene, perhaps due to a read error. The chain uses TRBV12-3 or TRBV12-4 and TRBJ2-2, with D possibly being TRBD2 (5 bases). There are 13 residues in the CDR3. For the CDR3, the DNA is TGCGCCAGCAGCTTGTCCGGGGCCGGGGAGCTGTTTTTT. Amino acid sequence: CASSLSGAGELFF.

In DNA form, the CDR3 reads TGCAGTGCTAGCCGGGGGGTGGGAGGAACCGCGTACTACGAGCAGTACTTC. Its protein product is CSASRGVGGTAYYEQYF. V is TRBV20-1 and J is TRBJ2-7; 7 nucleotides line up with TRBD2. The CDR3 contains 17 residues. Germline assignment: CDR1 DFQATT and CDR2 SNEGSKA (reference sequence). V shed 3 bases and J 3 bases; nucleotides not matched to a gene: 17.

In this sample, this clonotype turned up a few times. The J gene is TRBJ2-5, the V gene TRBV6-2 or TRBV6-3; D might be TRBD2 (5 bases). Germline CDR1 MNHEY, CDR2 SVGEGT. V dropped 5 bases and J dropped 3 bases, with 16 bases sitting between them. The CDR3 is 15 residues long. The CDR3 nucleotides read TGTGCCAGCAGTCCGGGATTTCAGCCTGAAGAGACCCAGTACTTC. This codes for CASSPGFQPEETQYF.

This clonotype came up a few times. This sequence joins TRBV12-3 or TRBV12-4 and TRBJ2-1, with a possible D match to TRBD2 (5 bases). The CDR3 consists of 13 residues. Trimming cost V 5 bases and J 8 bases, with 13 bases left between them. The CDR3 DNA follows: TGTGCCAGCAGTGGGAGACCTCGGGATGAGCAGTTCTTC. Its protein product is CASSGRPRDEQFF.

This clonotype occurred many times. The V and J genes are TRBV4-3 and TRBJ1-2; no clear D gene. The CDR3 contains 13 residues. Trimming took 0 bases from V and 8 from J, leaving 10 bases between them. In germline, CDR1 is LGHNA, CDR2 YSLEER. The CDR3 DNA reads TGCGCCAGCAGCCAAGATTATAGAATAGGCTACACCTTC. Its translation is CASSQDYRIGYTF.

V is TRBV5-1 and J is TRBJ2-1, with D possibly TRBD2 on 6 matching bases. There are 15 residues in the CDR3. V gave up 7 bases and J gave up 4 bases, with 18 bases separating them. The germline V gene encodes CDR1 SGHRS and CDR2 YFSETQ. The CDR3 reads CASESSGTGYNEQFF. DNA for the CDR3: TGCGCCAGCGAGTCATCCGGGACTGGATACAATGAGCAGTTCTTC.

The CDR3 coding sequence is TGCAGTGCTTCGCGACAGGGCGTAGGCACCGGGGAGCTGTTTTTT. Translating gives CSASRQGVGTGELFF. The chain employs TRBV20-1 and TRBJ2-2, with TRBD1 matching over 7 bases. Per the germline V gene, CDR1 is DFQATT and CDR2 is SNEGSKA (reference sequence). This CDR3 is 15 amino acids long. The trim removed 5 bases at V and 4 bases at J, leaving 10 bases unmatched.

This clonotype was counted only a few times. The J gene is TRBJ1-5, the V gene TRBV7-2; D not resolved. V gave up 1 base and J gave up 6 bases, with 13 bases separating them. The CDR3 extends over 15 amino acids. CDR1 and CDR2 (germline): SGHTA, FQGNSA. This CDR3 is CASSLGTLGFQPQHF. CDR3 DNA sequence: TGTGCCAGCAGCTTAGGGACCTTGGGGTTTCAGCCCCAGCATTTT.